Listed here are 10 T cell receptor beta chains from one sample, sequenced in a study of CD8+CD57+ T cells in acquired aplastic anemia. TCR beta VDJ and CDR3 profiling used genomic DNA as template. Each CDR3 protein is one row after TCRdb ran MiXCR on the reads. The sample has 450,000 to 550,000 distinct CDR3 sequences, under 40% seen once. In patients chosen for sequencing, flow cytometry had shown CD8+CD57+ cell expansion. The sample comprised sorted CD4+, CD8+, or CD8+CD57+ T cells (not recorded which) from PBMCs. These TCRs come from a human donor with aplastic anemia.

This clonotype was counted between two and nine times. The rearrangement uses TRBV7-9 and TRBJ1-2; D not resolved. The CDR3 sequence is 19 residues long. V was clipped by 1 base and J by 4 bases, with 25 bases between them. Germline CDR1 and CDR2: SEHNR and FQNEAQ (reference sequence). The CDR3 loop is CASSLETQPQTVAGYGYTF. DNA of the CDR3: TGTGCCAGCAGCTTAGAGACCCAGCCCCAAACAGTGGCGGGCTATGGCTACACCTTC.

This clonotype was seen many times. The chain carries TRBV15 and TRBJ2-1; TRBD2 aligns across 9 bases. The CDR3 runs 14 residues. Germline CDR1 and CDR2: LNHNV and YYDKDF (reference sequence). V was clipped by 6 bases and J by 15 bases; unmatched bases: 15. CDR3 bases: TGTGCCACCAGGGATAGCGGGAGCCCCACAATAGGGTTCTTC. Its translation is CATRDSGSPTIGFF.

This clonotype has a count of ten or more. The V call is TRBV7-9, the J call TRBJ1-1; D remains unclear. Between the trimmed V and J ends, which lost 1 base and 9 bases, there was a span of 12 bases. The germline gives CDR1 SEHNR, CDR2 FQNEAQ (reference sequence). CDR3 length equals 13 residues. The CDR3 spells CASSLGTSRQAFF. CDR3 DNA: TGTGCCAGCAGCTTAGGGACGTCTCGGCAAGCTTTCTTT.

This clonotype has only a few counts. This chain connects TRBV19 to TRBJ2-4; a weak D match, TRBD2 (5 bases). The germline V gene has CDR1 LNHDA and CDR2 SQIVND (reference sequence). Trimming left V 5 bases short and J 3 bases short, with 14 bases between. The CDR3 is 15 residues long. Written as DNA, the CDR3 is TGTGCCAGTAGTGTAACCGGGGTAGTCAAAAACATTCAGTACTTC. Translation gives CASSVTGVVKNIQYF.

The gene calls are TRBV15 and TRBJ2-1; 14 bases line up with TRBD2. Per germline, CDR1 LNHNV and CDR2 YYDKDF (reference sequence). The V segment lost 5 bases and the J segment 8 bases; nucleotides outside the gene matches: 11. The CDR3 is 17 amino acids. The CDR3 loop is CATSVRLAGGRGDEQFF. CDR3 in DNA: TGTGCCACCAGCGTGAGACTAGCGGGAGGGCGGGGCGATGAGCAGTTCTTC.

The J gene is TRBJ2-6, the V gene TRBV6-1; possible D gene TRBD2, 6 bases. The V end lost 8 bases, the J end lost 2 bases, and 7 bases lay between the germline ends. CDR3 length: 13 residues. Germline V gene lookup returns CDR1 MNHNS and CDR2 SASEGT. CDR3 protein: CASGGTGANVLTF. The CDR3 bases are TGTGCCAGCGGGGGGACTGGGGCCAACGTCCTGACTTTC.

This clonotype was observed a few times. This rearrangement joins TRBV6-1 to TRBJ2-7; the D gene is possibly TRBD1 (6 bases). Germline CDR1 reads MNHNS; CDR2 reads SASEGT. The V and J ends lost 6 bases and 6 bases respectively, with 18 bases between them. CDR3 length: 14 residues. The CDR3 nucleotides read TGTGCCAGCAGCGGAATACAGGGTTACGGCGAGCAGTACTTC. As protein: CASSGIQGYGEQYF.

This chain links TRBV4-1 with TRBJ2-3; TRBD2 might be the D (6 bases). The ends were cut back, 1 base at V and 2 bases at J, with 10 bases in the middle. Germline V gene sequence: CDR1 MGHRA, CDR2 YSYEKL. This CDR3 has 15 amino acids. Here the CDR3 reads CASSQVRGYTDTQYF. The CDR3 DNA sequence: TGCGCCAGCAGCCAAGTGCGGGGATACACAGATACGCAGTATTTT.

In this sample, this clonotype turned up a few times. The rearrangement uses TRBV2 and TRBJ1-1; D remains unclear. Germline values: CDR1 SNHLY, CDR2 FYNNEI. This CDR3 is 13 amino acids long. V lost 6 bases and J 6 bases, leaving 14 bases between the germline ends. The CDR3 protein is CASSGSNSPEAFF. CDR3 nucleotides: TGTGCCAGCAGCGGGTCCAATTCTCCTGAAGCTTTCTTT.

This rearrangement joins TRBV19 to TRBJ1-5, with D possibly TRBD1 on 5 matching bases. V was cut by 11 bases and J by 0 bases, with 17 bases left in between. The CDR3 runs 15 residues. The germline CDR1 and CDR2 sequences are LNHDA and SQIVND (reference sequence). In DNA form, the CDR3 reads TGTGCCTGGAGTGCAGGGACCTATAGCAATCAGCCCCAGCATTTT. Encoded protein: CAWSAGTYSNQPQHF.